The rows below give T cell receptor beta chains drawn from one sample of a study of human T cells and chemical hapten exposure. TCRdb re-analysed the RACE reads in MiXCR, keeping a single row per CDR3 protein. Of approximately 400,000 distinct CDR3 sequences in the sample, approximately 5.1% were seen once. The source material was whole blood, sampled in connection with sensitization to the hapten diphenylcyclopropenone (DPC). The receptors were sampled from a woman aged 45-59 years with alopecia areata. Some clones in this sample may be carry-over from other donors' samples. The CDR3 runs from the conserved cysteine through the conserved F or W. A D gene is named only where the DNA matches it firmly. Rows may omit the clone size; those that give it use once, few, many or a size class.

cdr3_aa: CASSLSTTTDTQYF; cdr3_nt: TGTGCCAGCAGCTTGTCGACGACCACAGATACGCAGTATTTT; j_call: TRBJ2-3; d_call: .; v_call: TRBV5-4; clone_size: .
cdr3_aa: CASSQLAGPYNEQFF; cdr3_nt: TGCGCCAGCAGCCAGTTAGCGGGACCTTACAATGAGCAGTTCTTC; j_call: TRBJ2-1; d_call: TRBD2; v_call: TRBV4-3; clone_size: many
cdr3_aa: CGARIIGEQFF; cdr3_nt: TGCGGGGCGAGAATTATCGGTGAGCAGTTCTTC; j_call: TRBJ2-1; d_call: .; v_call: TRBV29-1; clone_size: few
cdr3_aa: CASSQDGDVTDTQYF; cdr3_nt: TGCGCCAGCAGCCAAGACGGGGATGTGACAGATACGCAGTATTTT; j_call: TRBJ2-3; d_call: .; v_call: TRBV4-1; clone_size: many
cdr3_aa: CASSSPGQKANYGYTF; cdr3_nt: TGCGCCAGCAGCTCACCCGGACAGAAAGCTAACTATGGCTACACCTTC; j_call: TRBJ1-2; d_call: .; v_call: TRBV5-1; clone_size: .
cdr3_aa: CASSPTRFTDTQYF; cdr3_nt: TGCGCCAGCAGCCCCACTAGGTTCACAGATACGCAGTATTTT; j_call: TRBJ2-3; d_call: .; v_call: TRBV5-1; clone_size: .
cdr3_aa: CASSLVGGGSTDTQYF; cdr3_nt: TGTGCCAGCAGCTTAGTGGGGGGGGGTTCCACAGATACGCAGTATTTT; j_call: TRBJ2-3; d_call: TRBD2; v_call: TRBV11-2; clone_size: many
cdr3_aa: CSLKGQAQETQYF; cdr3_nt: TGCAGCCTTAAGGGACAGGCCCAAGAGACCCAGTACTTC; j_call: TRBJ2-5; d_call: TRBD1; v_call: TRBV29-1; clone_size: many
cdr3_aa: CASSLVVDTEAFF; cdr3_nt: TGTGCCAGCAGCTTAGTCGTCGACACTGAAGCTTTCTTT; j_call: TRBJ1-1; d_call: .; v_call: TRBV7-2; clone_size: few
cdr3_aa: CASSSFGTSGFNEQFF; cdr3_nt: TGTGCCAGCAGCTCATTCGGGACTAGCGGCTTCAATGAGCAGTTCTTC; j_call: TRBJ2-1; d_call: TRBD2; v_call: TRBV28; clone_size: .
cdr3_aa: CASRSTDTYEQYF; cdr3_nt: TGTGCCAGCAGATCGACAGATACCTACGAGCAGTACTTC; j_call: TRBJ2-7; d_call: .; v_call: TRBV7-6; clone_size: many
cdr3_aa: CASSLTLYLRDKNYGYTF; cdr3_nt: TGTGCCAGCAGCTTAACCCTTTATCTGCGGGACAAGAACTATGGCTACACCTTC; j_call: TRBJ1-2; d_call: .; v_call: TRBV7-3; clone_size: .
cdr3_aa: CSARDVLGNNEQFF; cdr3_nt: TGCAGTGCTAGAGATGTTCTGGGGAACAATGAGCAGTTCTTC; j_call: TRBJ2-1; d_call: .; v_call: TRBV20-1; clone_size: few
cdr3_aa: CSASSGSLYEQYF; cdr3_nt: TGCAGTGCAAGTAGCGGGTCTCTCTACGAGCAGTACTTC; j_call: TRBJ2-7; d_call: TRBD2; v_call: TRBV20-1; clone_size: .
cdr3_aa: CASKPALNYGYTF; cdr3_nt: TGTGCCAGCAAGCCGGCCCTTAACTATGGCTACACCTTC; j_call: TRBJ1-2; d_call: .; v_call: TRBV6-1; clone_size: many
cdr3_aa: CASSYPGGAGTGELFF; cdr3_nt: TGTGCCAGCAGTTATCCCGGGGGGGCGGGCACCGGGGAGCTGTTTTTT; j_call: TRBJ2-2; d_call: TRBD2; v_call: TRBV6-5; clone_size: few
cdr3_aa: CASSYSAEPSNTGELFF; cdr3_nt: TGTGCCAGCAGTTACTCCGCCGAGCCCTCGAACACCGGGGAGCTGTTTTTT; j_call: TRBJ2-2; d_call: .; v_call: TRBV6-2/TRBV6-3; clone_size: many
cdr3_aa: CASRVQGGEQFF; cdr3_nt: TGTGCCAGCAGAGTACAGGGAGGGGAGCAGTTCTTC; j_call: TRBJ2-1; d_call: .; v_call: TRBV12-3/TRBV12-4; clone_size: many
cdr3_aa: CASSSLPGLVFTEQFF; cdr3_nt: TGTGCCAGCAGTTCACTGCCGGGACTAGTATTCACTGAGCAGTTCTTC; j_call: TRBJ2-1; d_call: TRBD2; v_call: TRBV6-2/TRBV6-3; clone_size: many
cdr3_aa: CASNFGQGYGNQPQHF; cdr3_nt: TGTGCCAGCAACTTCGGACAGGGGTACGGCAATCAGCCCCAGCATTTT; j_call: TRBJ1-5; d_call: TRBD1; v_call: TRBV7-2; clone_size: .
cdr3_aa: CASSFLLGFANTGELFF; cdr3_nt: TGTGCCAGCAGTTTTCTTCTAGGATTCGCGAACACCGGGGAGCTGTTTTTT; j_call: TRBJ2-2; d_call: .; v_call: TRBV27; clone_size: few
cdr3_aa: CASSFNPLTQGEQYF; cdr3_nt: TGTGCCAGCAGTTTTAATCCCCTAACGCAGGGAGAGCAGTACTTC; j_call: TRBJ2-7; d_call: .; v_call: TRBV12-3/TRBV12-4; clone_size: few
cdr3_aa: CASSLLDRDNSPLHF; cdr3_nt: TGTGCCAGCAGTTTACTGGACAGGGACAATTCACCCCTCCACTTT; j_call: TRBJ1-6; d_call: TRBD1; v_call: TRBV12-3/TRBV12-4; clone_size: few
cdr3_aa: CASSYSDRGYGYTF; cdr3_nt: TGTGCCAGCAGTTACTCTGACAGGGGCTATGGCTACACCTTC; j_call: TRBJ1-2; d_call: TRBD1; v_call: TRBV6-6; clone_size: many
cdr3_aa: CASTPSVYTEAFF; cdr3_nt: TGTGCCAGCACCCCATCCGTGTACACTGAAGCTTTCTTT; j_call: TRBJ1-1; d_call: .; v_call: TRBV7-2; clone_size: few
cdr3_aa: CASSSERTGVSDTQYF; cdr3_nt: TGTGCCAGCAGTTCAGAGAGGACAGGGGTATCAGATACGCAGTATTTT; j_call: TRBJ2-3; d_call: TRBD1; v_call: TRBV6-5; clone_size: few
cdr3_aa: CASSIVPRTGGYGYTF; cdr3_nt: TGTGCCAGTAGTATAGTACCGCGGACAGGGGGCTATGGCTACACCTTC; j_call: TRBJ1-2; d_call: TRBD1; v_call: TRBV19; clone_size: few
cdr3_aa: CASRRQSINEKLFF; cdr3_nt: TGTGCCAGCAGGCGACAGTCGATCAATGAAAAACTGTTTTTT; j_call: TRBJ1-4; d_call: .; v_call: TRBV6-5; clone_size: few
cdr3_aa: CASSREVSSYEQYF; cdr3_nt: TGTGCCAGCAGTAGAGAAGTAAGCTCCTACGAGCAGTACTTC; j_call: TRBJ2-7; d_call: .; v_call: TRBV6-1; clone_size: many
cdr3_aa: CSAPRRVDEQFF; cdr3_nt: TGCAGTGCCCCGCGGAGGGTCGATGAGCAGTTCTTC; j_call: TRBJ2-1; d_call: .; v_call: TRBV20-1; clone_size: .
cdr3_aa: CASRPSGRASYEQYF; cdr3_nt: TGTGCCAGCAGGCCTAGCGGGAGGGCTTCCTACGAGCAGTACTTC; j_call: TRBJ2-7; d_call: TRBD2; v_call: TRBV27; clone_size: many
cdr3_aa: CASSLAAGGLETQYF; cdr3_nt: TGCGCCAGCAGCTTGGCCGCCGGGGGGCTGGAGACCCAGTACTTC; j_call: TRBJ2-5; d_call: .; v_call: TRBV5-1; clone_size: few
cdr3_aa: CASSLRRDTSTDTQYF; cdr3_nt: TGTGCCAGCAGCCTCCGACGGGATACTAGCACAGATACGCAGTATTTT; j_call: TRBJ2-3; d_call: .; v_call: TRBV9; clone_size: few
cdr3_aa: CASSSPSSSSTDTQYF; cdr3_nt: TGTGCCAGCAGTTCCCCTTCGTCGAGCAGCACAGATACGCAGTATTTT; j_call: TRBJ2-3; d_call: .; v_call: TRBV28; clone_size: many
cdr3_aa: CASSLVGKGDTQYF; cdr3_nt: TGTGCCAGCAGCTTAGTTGGAAAGGGGGATACGCAGTATTTT; j_call: TRBJ2-3; d_call: .; v_call: TRBV7-2; clone_size: .
cdr3_aa: CASSLTLEQFF; cdr3_nt: TGTGCCAGCAGCTTAACTCTTGAGCAGTTCTTC; j_call: TRBJ2-1; d_call: .; v_call: TRBV7-9; clone_size: few
cdr3_aa: CASRAGDPEYF; cdr3_nt: TGTGCCAGCCGTGCGGGTGATCCGGAGTATTTT; j_call: TRBJ2-3; d_call: .; v_call: TRBV12-3/TRBV12-4; clone_size: many
cdr3_aa: CASSSTVLGETQYF; cdr3_nt: TGCGCCAGCAGTTCCACTGTTCTTGGGGAGACCCAGTACTTC; j_call: TRBJ2-5; d_call: .; v_call: TRBV5-1; clone_size: .
cdr3_aa: CASSLWLAASGANVLTF; cdr3_nt: TGTGCCAGCAGCTTGTGGCTAGCGGCCTCTGGGGCCAACGTCCTGACTTTC; j_call: TRBJ2-6; d_call: TRBD2; v_call: TRBV5-5; clone_size: many